Below, 24 T cell receptor beta chains from the same sample are listed, as sequenced in a study of blood T cell repertoires in COVID-19. TCRdb keeps only in-frame clones here, not all; method: immunoSEQ multiplex PCR. Here the sample spans 200,000 to 250,000 clones, 83% being singletons. Sequencing used PBMCs or T cells enriched from blood (not recorded which). All receptors come from a woman between 45 and 65 years old who had been exposed to COVID-19.

This chain uses TRBV5-1 with TRBJ1-1; possible D gene TRBD1, 5 bases. V was trimmed by 4 bases and J by 0 bases, leaving 19 bases between them. CDR3 length: 17 amino acids. CDR1 is SGHRS, CDR2 YFSETQ, per germline. The CDR3 protein is CASSLSGPGRVNTEAFF. CDR3 bases: TGCGCCAGCAGCCTCTCCGGGCCCGGCAGGGTGAACACTGAAGCTTTCTTT. Looking up the rest from reference TRBV5-1 and TRBJ1-1 gives the full variable domain: KAGVTQTPRYLIKTRGQQVTLSCSPISGHRSVSWYQQTPGQGLQFLFEYFSETQRNKGNFPGRFSGRQFSNSRSEMNVSTLELGDSALYLCASSLSGPGRVNTEAFFGQGTRLTVV.

V and J are TRBV4-3 and TRBJ1-3; no definite D call. The CDR3 consists of 14 residues. CDR1 and CDR2 (germline): LGHNA, YSLEER. Trimming stripped 0 bases from V and 1 base from J, with 4 bases between. The DNA of the CDR3 is TGCGCCAGCAGCCAAGAAGCGTCTGGAAACACCATATATTTT. It yields the protein CASSQEASGNTIYF.

The chain joins TRBV18 to TRBJ1-2, with a tentative D call TRBD1 (5 bases). This CDR3 region has 13 residues. V lost 6 bases and J 8 bases, leaving 16 bases between the germline ends. CDR1 and CDR2 from the germline V gene are KGHSH and LQKENI. CDR3 protein: CASSITGGDGYTF. The CDR3 bases are TGTGCCAGCTCCATAACAGGAGGGGACGGCTACACCTTC.

The chain employs TRBV5-1 and TRBJ1-6; 8 bases align to TRBD1. The V gene end was trimmed by 3 bases and the J gene end by 7 bases; junction bases not matched to a gene: 15. The germline gives CDR1 SGHRS, CDR2 YFSETQ. The CDR3 covers 18 residues. CDR3 protein: CASSSRPMGTGSNSPLHF. The CDR3 DNA is TGCGCCAGCAGCTCGCGCCCTATGGGGACAGGTTCAAATTCACCCCTCCACTTT.

The chain links TRBV5-6 to TRBJ1-2; 7 bases map to TRBD1. The CDR3 contains 13 residues. Germline loops: CDR1 SGHDT, CDR2 YYEEEE. Trimming took 3 bases from V and 7 from J; bases not matched to a gene: 6. The CDR3 loop reads CASSSDRLVGYTF. In nucleotides, the CDR3 is TGTGCCAGCAGCTCGGACAGGCTAGTTGGCTACACCTTC.

The chain is built from TRBV4-2 and TRBJ2-3, with a weak D call TRBD2 (6 bases). The CDR3 has 16 amino acids. Germline values: CDR1 LGHNA, CDR2 YNFKEQ. The germline V and J ends were trimmed by 1 base and 2 bases, with 13 bases remaining between them. CDR3 nucleotide sequence: TGTGCCAGCAGCCAAGGGACCGGCGGGGCCACAGATACGCAGTATTTT. Translation gives CASSQGTGGATDTQYF.

The J gene is TRBJ2-7, the V gene TRBV11-1, with 7 bases aligning to TRBD2. Per germline, CDR1 SGHAT and CDR2 FQDESV (reference sequence). The CDR3 is 14 residues long. V trimming: 1 base; J trimming: 0 bases; junction bases outside the gene matches: 0. The CDR3 sequence is CASSLERGSYEQYF. CDR3 DNA: TGTGCCAGCAGCTTAGAGCGGGGCTCCTACGAGCAGTACTTC.

The CDR3 sequence is CASSTPGTLNTEAFF. The CDR3 nucleotides read TGTGCCAGCAGTACCCCCGGGACACTGAACACTGAAGCTTTCTTT. V and J are TRBV2 and TRBJ1-1; D may be TRBD1 (6 bases). The CDR3 runs to 15 residues. The V end lost 5 bases, the J end lost 0 bases, and 13 bases lay between the germline ends. Germline CDR1 is SNHLY and CDR2 is FYNNEI. The full variable domain, rest sourced from reference TRBV2 and TRBJ1-1, is EPEVTQTPSHQVTQMGQEVILRCVPISNHLYFYWYRQILGQKVEFLVSFYNNEISEKSEIFDDQFSVERPDGSNFTLKIRSTKLEDSAMYFCASSTPGTLNTEAFFGQGTRLTVV.

J is TRBJ1-1 and V is TRBV19; TRBD1 might be the D (6 bases). The CDR3 is made up of 16 amino acids. V shed 4 bases and J shed 0 bases, with 15 bases lying between them. CDR1 is LNHDA, CDR2 SQIVND, per germline (reference sequence). CDR3 sequence reads: CASSTRGPGMNTEAFF. The CDR3 DNA sequence: TGTGCCAGTAGTACCAGGGGCCCTGGTATGAACACTGAAGCTTTCTTT.

This sequence joins TRBV12-3 or TRBV12-4 and TRBJ2-2, with 7 nucleotides matching TRBD1. The CDR3 runs 13 residues. The V and J ends lost 6 bases and 7 bases, in that order; junction bases with no gene match: 5. The CDR3 is CASRPGGYGELFF. In nucleotides, the CDR3 is TGTGCCAGCAGGCCAGGGGGTTACGGGGAGCTGTTTTTT.

This chain connects TRBV28 to TRBJ1-1; D possibly corresponds to TRBD1 (5 bases). Germline assignment: CDR1 MDHEN and CDR2 SYDVKM. Trimming stripped 3 bases from V and 5 bases from J, with 13 bases between. There are 14 residues in the CDR3. DNA for the CDR3: TGTGCCAGCAGTTTCTGGCAGGGTAAGACTGAAGCTTTCTTT. The encoded protein is CASSFWQGKTEAFF.

The V and J genes are TRBV10-2 and TRBJ1-2, with TRBD1 matching over 9 bases. Germline values: CDR1 WSHSY, CDR2 SAAADI. The trim removed 7 bases at V and 4 bases at J, leaving 4 bases unmatched. This CDR3 comprises 13 residues. The CDR3 sequence is CASIQDRGYGYTF. The CDR3 DNA reads TGCGCCAGCATCCAGGACAGGGGCTATGGCTACACCTTC.

CDR3 amino acids: CASGQGILYGYTF. CDR3 nucleotide sequence: TGTGCCAGCGGTCAGGGGATCCTTTATGGCTACACCTTC. The chain is built from TRBV28 and TRBJ1-2, with D possibly being TRBD1 (6 bases). CDR3 length: 13 amino acids. V lost 8 bases and J lost 5, with 15 bases in between. Germline V gene data show CDR1 as MDHEN and CDR2 as SYDVKM.

V is TRBV10-2 and J is TRBJ1-5; D gene unclear. This CDR3 has 16 residues. Looked up from germline, CDR1 is WSHSY and CDR2 is SAAADI. The V gene lost 0 bases and the J gene lost 2 bases, with 11 bases spanning the gap. The CDR3: CASSESEGRGNQPQHF. DNA for the CDR3: TGCGCCAGCAGTGAGTCGGAGGGCCGGGGCAATCAGCCCCAGCATTTT.

The chain joins TRBV5-6 to TRBJ2-7; D perhaps matches TRBD1 (5 bases). The germline CDR1 and CDR2 sequences are SGHDT and YYEEEE. The CDR3 covers 15 residues. V was pared by 3 bases and J by 7 bases, with 20 bases between. Here the CDR3 DNA reads TGTGCCAGCAGCTCCTCATTCGGCAGGGAAGATGAGCAGTACTTC. This sequence encodes CASSSSFGREDEQYF.

The table lists this clone with a few counts. This sequence joins TRBV19 and TRBJ2-2, with D unresolved. The CDR3 extends over 13 amino acids. Trimming stripped 8 bases from V and 4 bases from J, with 11 bases between. Germline V gives CDR1 LNHDA, CDR2 SQIVND (reference sequence). CDR3 DNA: TGTGCCAGTTCGGTCACCTCCACCGGGGAGCTGTTTTTT. This sequence encodes CASSVTSTGELFF. Full variable domain (missing parts from reference TRBV19 and TRBJ2-2): DGGITQSPKYLFRKEGQNVTLSCEQNLNHDAMYWYRQDPGQGLRLIYYSQIVNDFQKGDIAEGYSVSREKKESFPLTVTSAQKNPTAFYLCASSVTSTGELFFGEGSRLTVL.

The V call is TRBV21-1, the J call TRBJ2-5; the table's TRBD1 call for D was not verified on the DNA. TRBV21-1 is a documented pseudogene. The CDR3 consists of 11 residues. Here the CDR3 DNA reads TGTGCCCTGGGGCAGCAAGAGACCCAGTACTTC. Translated, it gives CALGQQETQYF.

This chain joins TRBV5-5 and TRBJ2-6; perhaps TRBD1 as D (5 bases). The CDR3 contains 16 residues. Trimming shortened V by 1 base and J by 2 bases, and 10 bases separated the two germline ends. Germline values: CDR1 SGHKS, CDR2 YYEKEE (reference sequence). CDR3 nucleotide sequence: TGTGCCAGCAGCTTGTTGTCAGGGACTGGGGCCAACGTCCTGACTTTC. This sequence encodes CASSLLSGTGANVLTF. Using reference TRBV5-5 and TRBJ2-6 for the parts outside the CDR3, the full variable domain is DAGVTQSPTHLIKTRGQQVTLRCSPISGHKSVSWYQQVLGQGPQFIFQYYEKEERGRGNFPDRFSARQFPNYSSELNVNALLLGDSALYLCASSLLSGTGANVLTFGAGSRLTVL.

J is TRBJ1-2 and V is TRBV3-1 (or the pseudogene TRBV3-2); D remains unclear. The CDR3 has 14 residues. Germline CDR1 reads LGHDT; CDR2 reads YNNKEL (reference sequence). The V and J ends lost 2 bases and 8 bases respectively, with 15 bases between them. In nucleotides, the CDR3 is TGTGCCAGCAGCCAATCTTTAGCTGGAGGCGGCTACACCTTC. Its translation is CASSQSLAGGGYTF.

This clone was recorded a few times. The chain has TRBV3-1 (or the pseudogene TRBV3-2) and TRBJ2-2; 8 bases are shared with TRBD1. The germline CDR1 and CDR2 sequences are LGHDT and YNNKEL (reference sequence). V dropped 6 bases and J dropped 4; count of bases not matched to a gene: 7. The CDR3 has 15 residues. CDR3: CASRQGAVGTGELFF. For the CDR3, the DNA is TGTGCCAGCAGGCAGGGGGCCGTTGGCACCGGGGAGCTGTTTTTT.

The chain uses TRBV6-6 and TRBJ2-1, with 8 bases lining up with TRBD2. V lost 6 bases and J lost 6; bases outside the gene matches: 10. The CDR3 is 15 amino acids. CDR1 and CDR2 from the germline V gene are MNHNY and SVGAGI (reference sequence). The CDR3 DNA reads TGTGCCAGCAGGATAGCCGGGGGGGCGTTCAATGAGCAGTTCTTC. It codes for CASRIAGGAFNEQFF.

The genes are TRBV11-2 and TRBJ2-5; 8 bases fit TRBD2. V lost 1 base to trimming and J lost 5 bases; unmatched junction nucleotides: 6. Germline V CDR1 and CDR2: SGHAT, FQNNGV. This CDR3 spans 15 amino acids. The CDR3 coding sequence is TGTGCCAGCAGCTTAGTCGGGGGGGCCGGGGAGACCCAGTACTTC. It specifies CASSLVGGAGETQYF.

This clone was seen only a few times. The chain links TRBV11-2 to TRBJ2-3, with D possibly matching TRBD1 (5 bases). CDR1 and CDR2 from the germline V gene are SGHAT and FQNNGV. The CDR3 runs 15 residues. The germline V and J ends were trimmed by 5 bases and 1 base, with 13 bases remaining between them. CDR3 nucleotides: TGTGCCAGCAGCCGCCTCACAGGCGGCACAGATACGCAGTATTTT. This gives the protein CASSRLTGGTDTQYF.

The chain combines TRBV13 with TRBJ2-7; 8 bases agree with TRBD1. Per germline, CDR1 PRHDT and CDR2 FYEKMQ (reference sequence). CDR3 length equals 12 residues. V shed 5 bases, J shed 9 bases, and the junction held 6 bases outside the gene matches. CDR3: CASSPQTGGQYF. The CDR3 bases are TGTGCCAGCAGCCCCCAAACAGGGGGGCAGTACTTC.